Each of the 28 T cell receptor beta chains below was sequenced from the same sample in a study of neurological immune-mediated disorders (dated by TCRdb to between 2017 and 2020). The receptor library was made with 5' RACE. Reads for this sample came from an Illumina HiSeq 2500. TCRdb's own reprocessing of the public reads used fastp at Q25 and MiXCR and kept productive beta chains. Each entry is one CDR3 protein sequence, shown with its most common DNA and genes. The sample data list roughly 39,000 distinct CDR3 sequences, and 4.8% of these were observed just once. Approximately 8.7% of the sample is held by the ten biggest clonotypes. Sequencing input: CD4+ T cells from blood. The receptors originated from a man between 18 and 35 years old in good health.

Many counts were recorded for this clonotype. The chain links TRBV2 to TRBJ2-3; perhaps D is TRBD1 or TRBD2 (5 bases each). Germline V gives CDR1 SNHLY, CDR2 FYNNEI. The V gene lost 2 bases and the J gene lost 1 base, with 13 bases spanning the gap. This CDR3 region has 16 residues. As DNA, the CDR3 is TGTGCCAGCAGTGAATCCCGGGGCGCGGGCACAGATACGCAGTATTTT. Its translation is CASSESRGAGTDTQYF.

In its sample, this clonotype was seen many times. The rearrangement links TRBV28 to TRBJ1-2; 8 nucleotides match TRBD1. Germline assignment: CDR1 MDHEN and CDR2 SYDVKM. Trimming cost V 8 bases and J 1 base; bases outside gene matches: 6. There are 14 residues in the CDR3. In DNA, the CDR3 is TGTGCCAGCTCTCAGGGGGCCGGTAACTATGGCTACACCTTC. Protein sequence: CASSQGAGNYGYTF.

In its sample, this clonotype was seen many times. The chain combines TRBV5-1 with TRBJ2-7; 7 bases agree with TRBD2. From germline, CDR1 is SGHRS and CDR2 YFSETQ. J was trimmed by 12 bases and V by 0 bases; bases with no gene match: 9. This CDR3 region has 13 residues. DNA of the CDR3: TGCGCCAGCAGCTTGGAGGGGACTACCGGTGGGTACTTC. Amino acids: CASSLEGTTGGYF.

This clonotype was detected many times. The CDR3 DNA is TGTGCCAGCAGCTACCGGGGGGTGGGCACAGATACGCAGTATTTT. It encodes CASSYRGVGTDTQYF. V and J are TRBV7-8 and TRBJ2-3; the match to TRBD2 covers 7 bases. There are 15 residues in the CDR3. After removal of 4 bases from V and 1 base from J, the junction contained 5 bases not matched to a gene. Per the germline V gene, CDR1 is SGHVS and CDR2 is FQNEAQ.

This clonotype was detected ten times or more. The CDR3 nucleotides read TGCGCCAGCAGCTTGGGCAGCGCCTCGATCCCCGGCTACACCTTC. It yields the protein CASSLGSASIPGYTF. The genes are TRBV5-1 and TRBJ1-2; no definite D call. The CDR3 is 15 residues long. V was clipped by 0 bases and J by 8 bases, with 17 bases between them. Germline values: CDR1 SGHRS, CDR2 YFSETQ.

This clonotype was detected many times. This sequence joins TRBV5-1 and TRBJ1-1; D not resolved. The CDR3 has 12 amino acids. Germline CDR1 is SGHRS and CDR2 is YFSETQ. Between the trimmed V and J ends, which lost 5 bases and 2 bases, there was a span of 7 bases. CDR3 sequence: CASSDTNTEAFF. As DNA, the CDR3 is TGCGCCAGCAGTGACACTAACACTGAAGCTTTCTTT.

This clonotype was seen many times. This sequence joins TRBV15 and TRBJ1-5; tentative D call: TRBD1 (6 bases). Trimming left V 0 bases short and J 7 bases short, with 13 bases between. The CDR3 covers 15 residues. The germline CDR1 and CDR2 sequences are LNHNV and YYDKDF (reference sequence). In DNA form, the CDR3 reads TGTGCCACCAGCAGAGATGTGACAGGACGACAGCCCCAGCATTTT. Encoded protein: CATSRDVTGRQPQHF.

This clonotype was picked up many times. The gene calls are TRBV7-2 and TRBJ1-1; D is ambiguous. Per the germline V gene, CDR1 is SGHTA and CDR2 is FQGNSA. V lost 1 base to trimming and J lost 4 bases, with 13 bases between them. This CDR3 comprises 15 residues. The CDR3 here is CASSLVAGSGTEAFF. In DNA, the CDR3 is TGTGCCAGCAGCTTAGTAGCCGGGAGCGGCACTGAAGCTTTCTTT.

This clonotype was seen repeatedly, ten times or more. This chain joins TRBV18 and TRBJ1-1; D not certain. CDR3 length: 14 amino acids. Germline V gene data show CDR1 as KGHSH and CDR2 as LQKENI. Trimming left V 3 bases short and J 0 bases short, with 8 bases between. The CDR3 DNA reads TGTGCCAGCTCACCGAGGGTAATGAACACTGAAGCTTTCTTT. As protein: CASSPRVMNTEAFF.

This clonotype was counted many times. The chain has TRBV5-1 and TRBJ2-5; the D is unclear. The germline V gene encodes CDR1 SGHRS and CDR2 YFSETQ. The CDR3 loop spans 14 amino acids. V shed 0 bases and J shed 4 bases, with 10 bases lying between them. The CDR3 nucleotides read TGCGCCAGCAGCTTGGCCGGGTGGGGAGAGACCCAGTACTTC. It translates to CASSLAGWGETQYF.

This clonotype has a count of ten or more. The rearrangement links TRBV29-1 to TRBJ2-7; D gene ambiguous. From germline, CDR1 is SQVTM and CDR2 ANQGSEA. This CDR3 region has 13 residues. Trimming shortened V by 1 base and J by 5 bases, and 12 bases separated the two germline ends. The CDR3 coding sequence is TGCAGCGTTGAAGGCCGGGCTCGGGACGAGCAGTACTTC. The encoded protein is CSVEGRARDEQYF.

Many counts were recorded for this clonotype. The V call is TRBV6-5, the J call TRBJ2-3; TRBD1 matches 12 bases. The CDR3 sequence is 16 residues long. CDR1 is MNHEY and CDR2 is SVGAGI in the germline V gene. J was trimmed by 4 bases and V by 2 bases; bases with no gene match: 4. The CDR3: CASSYAGTGGSDTQYF. The DNA of the CDR3 is TGTGCCAGCAGTTACGCCGGGACAGGGGGCTCAGATACGCAGTATTTT.

About this clonotype itself: Just one base apart from a much larger clone, this may be a read error. The V gene is TRBV24-1, the J gene TRBJ1-1; D gene unclear. Germline V CDR1 and CDR2: KGHDR, SFDVKD. This CDR3 is built from 14 residues. V shed 6 bases and J shed 4 bases, with 14 bases lying between them. The CDR3 DNA is TGTGCCACCAGTTACCAGACCCGGGGCACTGAAGCTTTCTTT. The encoded protein is CATSYQTRGTEAFF.

This rearrangement joins TRBV20-1 to TRBJ2-5; D possibly corresponds to TRBD1 (5 bases). The CDR3 totals 14 residues. The germline CDR1 and CDR2 sequences are DFQATT and SNEGSKA (reference sequence). Between the trimmed V and J ends, which lost 6 bases and 0 bases, there was a span of 14 bases. The CDR3 bases are TGCAGTGCCCCGGCAGGGTTTTACCAAGAGACCCAGTACTTC. Its translation is CSAPAGFYQETQYF.

This clonotype was observed many times. V gene TRBV20-1 combines with J gene TRBJ1-1; the D gene is possibly TRBD1 (5 bases). Germline lookup yields CDR1 DFQATT and CDR2 SNEGSKA (reference sequence). The V end was cut by 2 bases, the J end by 1 base, with 11 bases between. There are 14 residues in the CDR3. The CDR3 loop is CSARRDGPNTEAFF. In DNA, the CDR3 is TGCAGTGCTAGAAGGGACGGACCGAACACTGAAGCTTTCTTT.

This clonotype was recorded many times. The chain joins TRBV7-2 to TRBJ1-6; 10 nucleotides agree with TRBD1. J gave up 14 bases and V 5 bases, and 12 bases lay outside the gene matches. Germline V CDR1 and CDR2: SGHTA, FQGNSA. The length of the CDR3 is 15 residues. DNA for the CDR3: TGTGCCAGCAGCGCCCAGGTGACAGGGGGCCTGGCCCTCCACTTT. Translation gives CASSAQVTGGLALHF.

This clonotype was seen repeatedly, ten times or more. J is TRBJ1-2 and V is TRBV20-1, with no clear D. Trimming took 3 bases from V and 2 from J, leaving 13 bases between them. CDR3 length: 14 residues. Germline V gives CDR1 DFQATT, CDR2 SNEGSKA (reference sequence). CDR3 DNA sequence: TGCAGTGCTAGCGGTATTCCAGGCAACTATGGCTACACCTTC. This gives the protein CSASGIPGNYGYTF.

There are many counts of this clonotype. The chain is built from TRBV7-2 and TRBJ1-1; D may be TRBD1 (6 bases). The CDR3 spans 14 residues. Germline-derived CDR1 and CDR2 are SGHTA and FQGNSA. The V end lost 3 bases, the J end lost 8 bases, and 16 bases lay between the germline ends. CDR3: CASSLERWGTEAFF. DNA of the CDR3: TGTGCCAGCAGCTTGGAAAGGTGGGGGACAGAAGCTTTCTTT. The full variable domain, with the rest looked up from reference TRBV7-2 and TRBJ1-1, is GAGVSQSPSNKVTEKGKDVELRCDPISGHTALYWYRQSLGQGLEFLIYFQGNSAPDKSGLPSDRFSAERTGGSVSTLTIQRTQQEDSAVYLCASSLERWGTEAFFGQGTRLTVV.

This clonotype was detected many times. The chain employs TRBV29-1 and TRBJ2-7; 9 bases are shared with TRBD1. The CDR3 runs to 13 residues. CDR1 SQVTM and CDR2 ANQGSEA come from the germline V gene. Trimming at V came to 6 bases and at J to 6 bases, leaving 9 bases not matched to a gene. The DNA of the CDR3 is TGCAGCGTCGCACCGGGACAGGGTATCGAGCAGTACTTC. Its translation is CSVAPGQGIEQYF.

This clonotype has at least ten counts. The rearrangement joins TRBV27 to TRBJ1-2; a weak D match, TRBD1 (5 bases). This CDR3 spans 14 amino acids. CDR1 and CDR2 (germline): MNHEY, SMNVEV (reference sequence). V lost 0 bases, J lost 4 bases, and 9 bases lay in between. CDR3 sequence reads: CASSLSPGSYGYTF. In nucleotides, the CDR3 is TGTGCCAGCAGTTTATCCCCAGGGAGCTATGGCTACACCTTC.

Turning to this clonotype: At one end the junction does not follow the germline gene, possibly because of a read error. The rearrangement uses TRBV6-5 and TRBJ1-1; possible D gene TRBD1, 5 bases. Germline V gene data show CDR1 as MNHEY and CDR2 as SVGAGI. CDR3 length equals 14 residues. The CDR3, as DNA: TGTGCTAGCAGGTACCGGGACCCCTGGACTGAAGCTTTCTTT. It translates to CASRYRDPWTEAFF.

This clonotype was counted at least ten times. V usage is TRBV5-1 and J usage is TRBJ2-2; D remains ambiguous. CDR3 length: 12 residues. The germline V gene has CDR1 SGHRS and CDR2 YFSETQ. V was trimmed by 5 bases and J by 5 bases, leaving 7 bases between them. Here the CDR3 reads CASSQETGELFF. The CDR3 DNA sequence: TGCGCCAGCAGTCAGGAGACCGGGGAGCTGTTTTTT.

This clonotype was seen repeatedly, ten times or more. The chain carries TRBV7-2 and TRBJ2-3; D is unresolved. The CDR3 loop spans 12 amino acids. Trimming stripped 3 bases from V and 6 bases from J, with 7 bases between. CDR1 is SGHTA, CDR2 FQGNSA, per germline. Here the CDR3 reads CASSFFGDTQYF. The CDR3 DNA sequence: TGTGCCAGCAGCTTTTTTGGCGATACGCAGTATTTT.

This clonotype was counted many times. The J gene is TRBJ2-5, the V gene TRBV12-3 or TRBV12-4; maybe TRBD2 (5 bases). Trimming took off 7 bases at V and 5 bases at J, with 11 bases between the two ends. This CDR3 has 12 residues. For the CDR3, the DNA is TGTGCCAGCAAGAGGGATTTGGAGACCCAGTACTTC. Protein: CASKRDLETQYF.

This clonotype was picked up many times. Since a much larger clone is just one base distant, this may be a read error. This chain uses TRBV6-1 with TRBJ1-5, with D possibly matching TRBD1 (6 bases). CDR3 length: 15 residues. The V gene's germline CDR1 is MNHNS and CDR2 SASEGT. V lost 10 bases to trimming and J lost 7 bases, with 23 bases between them. The CDR3 DNA sequence: TGTGCCACCCTCTACGGGGGGGTTACAGGGCAGCCCCAGCATTTT. Its protein product is CATLYGGVTGQPQHF.

This clonotype was seen many times. V is TRBV7-2 and J is TRBJ2-5, with D possibly being TRBD1 (6 bases). V lost 4 bases to trimming and J lost 5 bases, with 17 bases between them. Germline V gene data show CDR1 as SGHTA and CDR2 as FQGNSA. This CDR3 is built from 15 residues. CDR3 protein: CASSSLGASLETQYF. The CDR3 DNA reads TGTGCCAGCAGCTCCCTGGGGGCTAGCCTTGAGACCCAGTACTTC.

This clonotype was counted at least ten times. The genes are TRBV7-3 and TRBJ2-3; tentative D call: TRBD2 (6 bases). V shed 5 bases and J shed 3 bases, with 9 bases lying between them. CDR1 is SGHTA, CDR2 FQGTGA, per germline. CDR3 length: 13 amino acids. The CDR3 spells CASSPGVTDTQYF. CDR3 DNA sequence: TGTGCCAGCAGCCCGGGAGTTACAGATACGCAGTATTTT.

This clonotype was found many times. The chain employs TRBV7-9 and TRBJ1-3; D possibly corresponds to TRBD1 (6 bases). This CDR3 has 15 amino acids. Germline loops: CDR1 SEHNR, CDR2 FQNEAQ (reference sequence). Trimming took 4 bases from V and 2 from J, leaving 12 bases between them. CDR3 nucleotides: TGTGCCAGCAGCTCACAGGGAGCCGCTGGAAACACCATATATTTT. It encodes CASSSQGAAGNTIYF.